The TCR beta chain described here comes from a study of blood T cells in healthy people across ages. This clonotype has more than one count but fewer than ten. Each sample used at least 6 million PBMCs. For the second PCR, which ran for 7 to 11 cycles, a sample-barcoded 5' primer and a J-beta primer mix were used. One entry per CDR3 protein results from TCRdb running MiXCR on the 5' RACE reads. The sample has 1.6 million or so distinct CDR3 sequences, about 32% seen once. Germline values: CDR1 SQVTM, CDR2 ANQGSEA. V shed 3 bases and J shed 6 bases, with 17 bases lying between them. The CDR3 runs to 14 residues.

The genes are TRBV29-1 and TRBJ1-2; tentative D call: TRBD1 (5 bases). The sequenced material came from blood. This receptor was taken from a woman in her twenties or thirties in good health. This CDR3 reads CSVDQTRTGHGYTF. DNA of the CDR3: TGCAGCGTTGATCAAACGAGGACGGGGCATGGCTACACCTTC.